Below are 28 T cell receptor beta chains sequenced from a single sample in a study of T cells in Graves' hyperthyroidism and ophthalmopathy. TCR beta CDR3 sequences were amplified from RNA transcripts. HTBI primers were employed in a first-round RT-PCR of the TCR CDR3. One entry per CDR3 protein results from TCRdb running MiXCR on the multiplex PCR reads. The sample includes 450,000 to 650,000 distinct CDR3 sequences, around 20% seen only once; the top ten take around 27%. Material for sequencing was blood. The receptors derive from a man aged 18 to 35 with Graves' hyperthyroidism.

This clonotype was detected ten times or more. CDR3: CASSSGQGRGEQYF. For the CDR3, the DNA is TGTGCCAGCAGCTCCGGACAGGGGAGAGGCGAGCAGTACTTC. The chain is built from TRBV11-3 and TRBJ2-7; TRBD1 matches 9 bases. Germline V gene sequence: CDR1 SGHNT, CDR2 YENEEA. Unmatched junction bases numbered 7, after V lost 4 bases and J lost 6 bases. The CDR3 spans 14 residues.

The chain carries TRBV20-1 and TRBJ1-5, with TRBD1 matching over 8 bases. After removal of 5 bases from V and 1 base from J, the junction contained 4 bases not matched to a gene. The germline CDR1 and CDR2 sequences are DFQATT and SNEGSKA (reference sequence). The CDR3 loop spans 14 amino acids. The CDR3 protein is CSAYQGASNQPQHF. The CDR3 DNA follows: TGCAGTGCTTACCAGGGGGCGAGCAATCAGCCCCAGCATTTT.

The chain's CDR3 is CSVVLRGQETQYF. Written as DNA, the CDR3 is TGCAGCGTTGTTCTCCGGGGGCAAGAGACCCAGTACTTC. The chain joins TRBV29-1 to TRBJ2-5; possible D gene TRBD2, 6 bases. Germline assignment: CDR1 SQVTM and CDR2 ANQGSEA. Trimming took off 4 bases at V and 2 bases at J, with 11 bases between the two ends. This CDR3 has 13 residues.

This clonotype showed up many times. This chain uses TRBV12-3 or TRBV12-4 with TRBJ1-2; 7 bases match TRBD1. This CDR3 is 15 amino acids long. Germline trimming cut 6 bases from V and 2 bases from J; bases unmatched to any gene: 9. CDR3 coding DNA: TGTGCCAGCAGCCACCCGCGGGGACAGAACTATGGCTACACCTTC. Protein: CASSHPRGQNYGYTF.

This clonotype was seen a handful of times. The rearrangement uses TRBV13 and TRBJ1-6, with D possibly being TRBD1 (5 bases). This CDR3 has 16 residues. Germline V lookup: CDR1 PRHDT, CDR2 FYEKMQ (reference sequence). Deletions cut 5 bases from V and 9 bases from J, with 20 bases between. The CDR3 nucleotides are TGTGCCAGCAGCCGGTACCGGCCTGGGGGAAGTTCACCCCTCCACTTT. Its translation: CASSRYRPGGSSPLHF.

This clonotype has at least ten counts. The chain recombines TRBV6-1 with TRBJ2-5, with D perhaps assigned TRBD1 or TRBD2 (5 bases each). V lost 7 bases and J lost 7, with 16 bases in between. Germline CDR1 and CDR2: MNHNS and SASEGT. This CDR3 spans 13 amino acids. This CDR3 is CASTPWDVGTQYF. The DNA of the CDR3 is TGTGCCAGCACTCCATGGGACGTGGGGACCCAGTACTTC.

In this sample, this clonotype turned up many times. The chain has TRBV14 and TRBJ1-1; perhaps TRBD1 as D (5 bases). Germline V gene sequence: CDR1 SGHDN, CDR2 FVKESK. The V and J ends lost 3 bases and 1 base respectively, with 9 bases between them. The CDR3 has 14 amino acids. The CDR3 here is CASSHTTGNTEAFF. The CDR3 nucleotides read TGTGCCAGCAGCCACACCACAGGGAACACTGAAGCTTTCTTT.

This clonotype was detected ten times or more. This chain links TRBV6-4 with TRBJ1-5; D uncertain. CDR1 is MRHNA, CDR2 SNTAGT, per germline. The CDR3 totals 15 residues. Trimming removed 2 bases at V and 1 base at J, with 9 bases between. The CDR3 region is CASSDPLPSNQPQHF. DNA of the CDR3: TGTGCCAGCAGTGACCCTTTGCCGAGCAATCAGCCCCAGCATTTT.

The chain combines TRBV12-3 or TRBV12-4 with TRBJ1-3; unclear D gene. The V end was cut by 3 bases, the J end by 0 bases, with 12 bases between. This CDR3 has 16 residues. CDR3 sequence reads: CASSFSIWGSGNTIYF. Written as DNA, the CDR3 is TGTGCCAGCAGTTTTTCTATCTGGGGCTCTGGAAACACCATATATTTT.

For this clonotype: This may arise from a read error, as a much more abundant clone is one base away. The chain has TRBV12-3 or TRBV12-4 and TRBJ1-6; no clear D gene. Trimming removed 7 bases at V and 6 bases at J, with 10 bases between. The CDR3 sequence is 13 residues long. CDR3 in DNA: TGTGCCAGCATCTACAGCGTTAATTCACCCCTCCACTTT. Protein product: CASIYSVNSPLHF.

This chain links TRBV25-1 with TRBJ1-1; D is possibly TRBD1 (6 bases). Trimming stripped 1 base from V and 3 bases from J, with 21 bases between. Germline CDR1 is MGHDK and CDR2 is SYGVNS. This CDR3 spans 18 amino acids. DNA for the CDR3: TGTGCCAGCAGTGAATCTTTCGGGACCGGACAGCCGTACACTGAAGCTTTCTTT. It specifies CASSESFGTGQPYTEAFF.

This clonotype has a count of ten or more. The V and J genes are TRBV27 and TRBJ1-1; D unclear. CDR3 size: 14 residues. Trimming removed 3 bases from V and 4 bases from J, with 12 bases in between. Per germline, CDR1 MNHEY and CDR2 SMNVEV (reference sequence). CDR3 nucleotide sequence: TGTGCCAGCAGTTTGTCACTTTGGAGCACTGAAGCTTTCTTT. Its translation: CASSLSLWSTEAFF.

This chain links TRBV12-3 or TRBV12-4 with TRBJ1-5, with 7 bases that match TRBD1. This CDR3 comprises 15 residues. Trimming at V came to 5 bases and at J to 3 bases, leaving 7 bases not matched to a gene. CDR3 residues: CASSPRGGTNQPQHF. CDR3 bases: TGTGCCAGCAGTCCCAGGGGGGGGACCAATCAGCCCCAGCATTTT.

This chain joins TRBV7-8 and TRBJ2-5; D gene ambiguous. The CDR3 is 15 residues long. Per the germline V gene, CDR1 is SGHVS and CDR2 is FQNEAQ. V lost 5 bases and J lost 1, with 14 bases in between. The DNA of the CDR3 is TGTGCCAGCAGCCCTGGGCCACACGTCCAAGAGACCCAGTACTTC. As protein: CASSPGPHVQETQYF. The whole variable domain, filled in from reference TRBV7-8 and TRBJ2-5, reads GAGVSQSPRYKVAKRGQDVALRCDPISGHVSLFWYQQALGQGPEFLTYFQNEAQLDKSGLPSDRFFAERPEGSVSTLKIQRTQQEDSAVYLCASSPGPHVQETQYFGPGTRLLVL.

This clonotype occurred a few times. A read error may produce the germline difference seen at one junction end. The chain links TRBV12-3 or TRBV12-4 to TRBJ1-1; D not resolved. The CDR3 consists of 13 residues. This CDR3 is CASSQIRNTDAFF. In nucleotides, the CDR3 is TGTGCCAGCAGCCAGATCAGAAACACTGATGCTTTCTTT.

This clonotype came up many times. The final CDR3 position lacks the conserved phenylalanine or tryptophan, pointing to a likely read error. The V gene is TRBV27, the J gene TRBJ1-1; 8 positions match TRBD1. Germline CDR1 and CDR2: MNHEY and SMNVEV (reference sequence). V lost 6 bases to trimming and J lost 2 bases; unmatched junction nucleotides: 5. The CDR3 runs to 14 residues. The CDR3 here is CASRRTGPNTEAFV. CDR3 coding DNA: TGTGCCAGCAGACGGACAGGGCCTAACACTGAAGCTTTCGTT.

The CDR3 here is CASSLSTLRRETQYF. DNA for the CDR3: TGTGCCAGCAGCTTGTCGACTCTCCGGCGGGAGACCCAGTACTTC. The chain employs TRBV11-2 and TRBJ2-5; D not certain. The V and J ends lost 3 bases and 5 bases respectively, with 16 bases between them. This CDR3 spans 15 amino acids. The germline gives CDR1 SGHAT, CDR2 FQNNGV.

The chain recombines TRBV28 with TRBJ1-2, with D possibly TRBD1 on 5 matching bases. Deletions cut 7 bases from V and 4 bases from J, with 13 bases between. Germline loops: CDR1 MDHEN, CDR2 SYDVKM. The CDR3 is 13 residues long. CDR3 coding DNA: TGTGCCAGCACTTCAGGGTGGGGCTATGGCTACACCTTC. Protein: CASTSGWGYGYTF.

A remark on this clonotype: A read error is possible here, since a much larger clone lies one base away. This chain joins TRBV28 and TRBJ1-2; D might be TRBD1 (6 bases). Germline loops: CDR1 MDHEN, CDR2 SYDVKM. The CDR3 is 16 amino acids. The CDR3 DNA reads TGTGCCAGCAATCCCCCTTCAGGGGAAGCCTCCTATGGCCACACCTTC. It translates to CASNPPSGEASYGHTF.

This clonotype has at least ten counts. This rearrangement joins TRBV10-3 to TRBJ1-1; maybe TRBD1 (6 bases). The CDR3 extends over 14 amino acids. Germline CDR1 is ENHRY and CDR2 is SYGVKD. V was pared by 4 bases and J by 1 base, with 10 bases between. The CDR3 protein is CAISGLGANTEAFF. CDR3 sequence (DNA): TGTGCCATCAGTGGTCTGGGGGCGAACACTGAAGCTTTCTTT.

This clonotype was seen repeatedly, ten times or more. CDR3 DNA: TGTGCCAGCAGTGATGTTGGGGGGATAGGAGGCGAGCAGTACTTC. Translation gives CASSDVGGIGGEQYF. V gene TRBV25-1 combines with J gene TRBJ2-7; possibly TRBD2 for D (6 bases). With 3 bases removed from V and 6 bases from J, the gap between germline ends came to 18 bases. Per the germline V gene, CDR1 is MGHDK and CDR2 is SYGVNS. CDR3 length: 15 amino acids.

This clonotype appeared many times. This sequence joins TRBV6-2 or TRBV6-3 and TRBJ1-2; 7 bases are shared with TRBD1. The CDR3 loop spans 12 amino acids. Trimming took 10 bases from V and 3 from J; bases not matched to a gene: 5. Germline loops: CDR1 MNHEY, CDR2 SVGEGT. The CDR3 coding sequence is TGTGCCACCATACAGGGGTACTATGGCTACACCTTC. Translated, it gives CATIQGYYGYTF.

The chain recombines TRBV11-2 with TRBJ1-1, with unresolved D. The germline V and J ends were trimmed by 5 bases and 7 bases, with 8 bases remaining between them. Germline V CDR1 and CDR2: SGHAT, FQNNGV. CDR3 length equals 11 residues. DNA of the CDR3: TGTGCCAGCAGCGCAAAGAATGAAGCTTTCTTT. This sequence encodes CASSAKNEAFF.

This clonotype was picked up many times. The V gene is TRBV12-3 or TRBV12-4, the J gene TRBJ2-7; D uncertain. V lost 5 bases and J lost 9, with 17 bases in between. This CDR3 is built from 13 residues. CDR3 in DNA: TGTGCCAGCAGTCCCGGAGTTCGTACGTGGCAGTACTTC. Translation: CASSPGVRTWQYF.

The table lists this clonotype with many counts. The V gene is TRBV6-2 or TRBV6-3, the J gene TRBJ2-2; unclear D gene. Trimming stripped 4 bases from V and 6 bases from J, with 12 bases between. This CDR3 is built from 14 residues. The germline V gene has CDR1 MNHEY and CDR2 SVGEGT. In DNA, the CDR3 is TGTGCCAGCAGTTTACTGGCCGGGCCCGGGGAGCTGTTTTTT. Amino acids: CASSLLAGPGELFF.

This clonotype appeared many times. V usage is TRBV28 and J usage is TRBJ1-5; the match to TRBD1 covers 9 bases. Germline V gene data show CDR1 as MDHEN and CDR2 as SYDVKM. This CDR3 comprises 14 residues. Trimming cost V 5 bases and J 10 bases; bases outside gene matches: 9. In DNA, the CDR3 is TGTGCCAGCAGTCACAGGGGGGGACAGGGCCCCCAGCATTTT. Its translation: CASSHRGGQGPQHF.

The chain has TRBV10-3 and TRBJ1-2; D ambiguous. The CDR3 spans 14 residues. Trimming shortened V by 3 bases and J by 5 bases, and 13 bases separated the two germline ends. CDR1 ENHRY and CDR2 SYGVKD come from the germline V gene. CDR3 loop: CAISEPTTQYGYTF. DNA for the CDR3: TGTGCCATCAGTGAACCGACGACACAGTATGGCTACACCTTC.

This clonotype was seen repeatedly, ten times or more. The CDR3 nucleotides are TGTGCCAGCAGTTTATTGACTAGCGGGAGAGAGACCCAGTACTTC. Translated: CASSLLTSGRETQYF. This rearrangement joins TRBV28 to TRBJ2-5; 12 bases align to TRBD2. Losses at the gene ends were 1 base for V and 4 bases for J; bases not matched to a gene: 1. Germline V gene sequence: CDR1 MDHEN, CDR2 SYDVKM. CDR3 size: 15 residues.